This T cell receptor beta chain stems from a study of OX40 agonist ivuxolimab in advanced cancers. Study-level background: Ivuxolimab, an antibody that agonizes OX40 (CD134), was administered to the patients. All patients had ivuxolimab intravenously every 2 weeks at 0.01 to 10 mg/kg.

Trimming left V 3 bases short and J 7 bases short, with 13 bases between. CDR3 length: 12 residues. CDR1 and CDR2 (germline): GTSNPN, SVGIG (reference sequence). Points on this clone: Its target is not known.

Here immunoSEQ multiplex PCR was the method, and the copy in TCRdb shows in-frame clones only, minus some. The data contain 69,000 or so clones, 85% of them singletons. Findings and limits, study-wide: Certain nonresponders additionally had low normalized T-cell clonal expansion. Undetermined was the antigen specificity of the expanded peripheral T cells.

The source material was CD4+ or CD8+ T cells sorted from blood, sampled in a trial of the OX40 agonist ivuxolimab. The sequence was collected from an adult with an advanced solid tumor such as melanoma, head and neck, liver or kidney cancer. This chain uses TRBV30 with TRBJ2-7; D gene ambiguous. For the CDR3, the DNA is TGTGCCTGGAGCCCCTGGAGCCGGGAGCAGTACTTC. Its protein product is CAWSPWSREQYF.